The rows below give T cell receptor beta chains drawn from one sample of a study of graft-versus-host responses after intestinal transplantation. Antigens of these TCRs are unknown. Method: immunoSEQ multiplex PCR; TCRdb's copy keeps in-frame clones and lacks some. This sample yields about 88,000 clones, of which 75% to 90% are seen a single time; roughly 0.099% belongs to the top ten. The source was unstimulated CD4+ T cells sorted from spleen or lymph node cells, collected before intestinal transplant. The source is a human donor who received an intestinal transplant. The CDR3 runs from the conserved cysteine through the conserved F or W. A D gene is named only where the DNA matches it firmly.

D gene | V gene | CDR3 protein
- | TRBV14 | CASSQSGGWKLFF
TRBD1 | TRBV7-6 | CASSPLPDRVEEQYF
TRBD2 | TRBV10-3 | CAIRGTSGGIDTGELFF
TRBD1 | TRBV10-3 | CAISDPGQGTNEKLFF
TRBD2 | TRBV5-1 | CASSLADERGVTGELFF
- | TRBV7-2 | CASSLQGIGNQPQHF
- | TRBV18 | CASSISSGANVLTF
TRBD2 | TRBV7-9 | CASSKTSGQNTGELFF
TRBD1 | TRBV14 | CASSQASGQAPKLFF
- | TRBV6-6 | CASSYSLFRVNQPQHF
TRBD1 | TRBV11-3 | CASSYPPGQPSYEQYF
- | TRBV7-3 | CASSYSPGLTEAFF
- | TRBV5-5 | CASSFTPRGYTF
- | TRBV15 | CATSRDTGGGPQHF
TRBD1 | TRBV5-1 | CASRPGGTVLNTEAFF
TRBD1 | TRBV6-6 | CASSSPGGGNQPQHF
TRBD1 | TRBV6-6 | CASSHDRVTEKLFF
- | TRBV12-1 | CASSFGGSTEAFF
TRBD1 | TRBV5-1 | CASSLGVGQSTDTQYF
TRBD2 | TRBV7-9 | CASTRAGGAPRAGELFF
- | TRBV29-1 | CSVVRTSEAFF
- | TRBV11-2 | CASSVVPYDTGELFF
- | TRBV27 | CASSPLGLAGGSPLHF
- | TRBV18 | CASSPRGQTSNYGYTF
- | TRBV9 | CASSVAPNSDNSYNEQFF
- | TRBV20-1 | CSARRVDTQYF
- | TRBV7-9 | CAGSLEVSMWGRHYGYTF
TRBD1 | TRBV5-1 | CASSFGTGKETQYF
- | TRBV18 | CASVRNTEAFF
- | TRBV7-9 | CASSLVGAGGQEQYF
TRBD2 | TRBV5-1 | CASSAGTSIYEQYF
- | TRBV5-1 | CASSLGRGEYEAFF
- | TRBV4-1 | CASSQGGGVVNTEAFF
- | TRBV5-8 | CASSFLRGGTEAFF
- | TRBV9 | CASSVVSGRGNTEAFF
- | TRBV7-8 | CASSLVPSGRGPTYEQYF
- | TRBV5-4 | CASSPPRAGLYNEQFF
- | TRBV9 | CASSAAGPSSGNTIYF
- | TRBV5-1 | CASSLGPRVDEQFF
- | TRBV4-1 | CASSQPRESEKLFF
- | TRBV19 | CASSANRALNTEAFF
- | TRBV5-5 | CASSLRRGIEAFF
- | TRBV18 | CASQDSGNTIYF
TRBD2 | TRBV5-1 | CASSPGLAEDTQYF
TRBD1 | TRBV18 | CATTAGGFSAEAFF
- | TRBV6-5 | CVSSYAQTSTDTQYF
- | TRBV6-5 | CASTAGWGSPLHF
- | TRBV5-6 | CASSLGQGFYTSPLHF
- | TRBV29-1 | CSVVGDRNTGELFF
- | TRBV25-1 | CASTGVTNEKLFF
- | TRBV6-6 | CASSTMGGDTQYF
- | TRBV5-6 | CASSVVAGNTIYF
TRBD1 | TRBV5-1 | CASSTGASSGNTIYF
- | TRBV14 | CASSRPGGQSANSPLHF
TRBD2 | TRBV9 | CASSGGGGPYEQYF